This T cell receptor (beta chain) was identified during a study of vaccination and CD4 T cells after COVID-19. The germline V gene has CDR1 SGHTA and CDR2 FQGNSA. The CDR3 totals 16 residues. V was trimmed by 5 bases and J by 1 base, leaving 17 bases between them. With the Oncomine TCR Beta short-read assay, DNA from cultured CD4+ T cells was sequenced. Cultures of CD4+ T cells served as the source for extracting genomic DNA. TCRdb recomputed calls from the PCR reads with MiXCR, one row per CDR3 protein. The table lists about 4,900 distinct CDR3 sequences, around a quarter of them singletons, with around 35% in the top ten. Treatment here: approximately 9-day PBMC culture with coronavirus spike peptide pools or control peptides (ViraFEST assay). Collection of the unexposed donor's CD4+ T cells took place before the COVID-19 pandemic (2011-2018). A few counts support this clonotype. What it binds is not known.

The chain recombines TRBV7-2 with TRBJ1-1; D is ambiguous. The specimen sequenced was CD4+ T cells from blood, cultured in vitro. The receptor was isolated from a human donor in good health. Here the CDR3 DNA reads TGTGCCAGCAGCGTATGGGAGGCGGGTCGGAACACTGAAGCTTTCTTT. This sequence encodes CASSVWEAGRNTEAFF.